The count of the clone carrying this TCR beta chain is one. Assay: immunoSEQ multiplex PCR; the TCRdb copy retains only in-frame clones and omits some. The sample lists 40,000 to 55,000 clones, about 94% occurring once. This record comes from a study of control samples from healthy donors and cancer patients. Trimming took 3 bases from V and 5 from J, leaving 10 bases between them. Germline assignment: CDR1 LNHDA and CDR2 SQIVND (reference sequence). This CDR3 comprises 13 residues. This sequence originates from a woman in her forties or fifties with head and neck cancer. The rearrangement links TRBV19 to TRBJ1-1, with D unclear. The sequencing input was PBMCs. The CDR3 here is CASSILQRTEAFF. The CDR3 bases are TGTGCCAGTAGTATCCTACAGAGGACTGAAGCTTTCTTT. The full variable domain, in which reference TRBV19 and TRBJ1-1 provide the parts outside the CDR3, is DGGITQSPKYLFRKEGQNVTLSCEQNLNHDAMYWYRQDPGQGLRLIYYSQIVNDFQKGDIAEGYSVSREKKESFPLTVTSAQKNPTAFYLCASSILQRTEAFFGQGTRLTVV.